The sample holds a few counts of the clone carrying this T cell receptor (beta chain). The target antigen is unknown. The CDR3 spans 14 residues. V lost 4 bases, J lost 4 bases, and 7 bases stayed unmatched. Per germline, CDR1 SGHDT and CDR2 YYEEEE. The data originate from a study of response to subunit inactivated influenza vaccine. Whole-study findings and limits: Few additional T cells are recruited per seasonal influenza vaccination, authors suggested.

TCRdb passed the RT-PCR reads through MiXCR, listing each CDR3 protein once. The table includes 490,000 or so distinct CDR3 sequences, 6.5% to 8% detected once. Sequencing was performed on PBMCs from blood, taken approximately 25 months after vaccination. The clonotype comes from a man between 50 and 75 years old who received an inactivated influenza vaccine. The chain couples TRBV5-6 to TRBJ1-2, with TRBD1 matching 7 bases. DNA of the CDR3: TGTGCCAGCAGCCCGACAGGGAGATTCTATGGCTACACCTTC. Its translation: CASSPTGRFYGYTF. Filled out from reference TRBV5-6 and TRBJ1-2, the complete variable domain reads DAGVTQSPTHLIKTRGQQVTLRCSPKSGHDTVSWYQQALGQGPQFIFQYYEEEERQRGNFPDRFSGHQFPNYSSELNVNALLLGDSALYLCASSPTGRFYGYTFGSGTRLTVV.